This passage covers 28 T cell receptor beta chains from one sample sequenced in a study of identical twins. Each CDR3 protein is one row after TCRdb ran MiXCR on the 5' RACE reads. This table has fewer than 550,000 distinct CDR3 sequences, 13% to 15% appearing once. The same specimen was also included in a second study, on yellow fever vaccine responses in identical twins.

Sequencing input: CD4+ T cells sorted from blood. The source is a woman aged 18-29 years in good health.

This clonotype was counted between two and nine times. A much larger clone lies a single base off, so this may be a read error. CDR3 amino acids: CASSNGYEQYF. DNA of the CDR3: TGTGCCAGCAGTAACGGGTACGAGCAGTACTTC. The chain recombines TRBV25-1 with TRBJ2-7; D uncertain. The germline CDR1 and CDR2 sequences are MGHDK and SYGVNS. V lost 5 bases and J 4 bases, leaving 6 bases between the germline ends. The CDR3 contains 11 residues.

This clonotype was seen ten or more times. The chain links TRBV5-1 to TRBJ2-7; tentative D call: TRBD1 (5 bases). Germline V gives CDR1 SGHRS, CDR2 YFSETQ. There are 16 residues in the CDR3. With 0 bases removed from V and 1 base from J, the gap between germline ends came to 14 bases. In DNA, the CDR3 is TGCGCCAGCAGCTTGGGTTTCCAGGGTTCATCCTACGAGCAGTACTTC. Translated, it gives CASSLGFQGSSYEQYF.

The chain employs TRBV19 and TRBJ2-5; 8 bases map to TRBD1. The CDR3 runs to 18 residues. CDR1 and CDR2 (germline): LNHDA, SQIVND (reference sequence). V was pared by 5 bases and J by 2 bases, with 16 bases of the junction left unmatched. Here the CDR3 DNA reads TGTGCCAGTAGTCTCCGGACAGGGACCAACCCCACGCAAGAGACCCAGTACTTC. This sequence encodes CASSLRTGTNPTQETQYF.

This clonotype has more than one count but fewer than ten. This chain uses TRBV7-2 with TRBJ2-7; D is ambiguous. The germline V and J ends were trimmed by 5 bases and 4 bases, with 6 bases remaining between them. The CDR3 totals 11 residues. Germline V gives CDR1 SGHTA, CDR2 FQGNSA. In DNA form, the CDR3 reads TGTGCCAGCAGCGGAGAGTACGAGCAGTACTTC. Protein: CASSGEYEQYF.

This clonotype was detected a few times. The chain has TRBV28 and TRBJ1-4; D uncertain. The germline V and J ends were trimmed by 3 bases and 4 bases, with 21 bases remaining between them. The CDR3 totals 18 residues. Germline lookup yields CDR1 MDHEN and CDR2 SYDVKM. In DNA form, the CDR3 reads TGTGCCAGCAGTTTCGCCCGGGAAAGAGCGTCTAATAATGAAAAACTGTTTTTT. This translates into CASSFARERASNNEKLFF. Drawing the rest from reference TRBV28 and TRBJ1-4, the complete variable domain is DVKVTQSSRYLVKRTGEKVFLECVQDMDHENMFWYRQDPGLGLRLIYFSYDVKMKEKGDIPEGYSVSREKKERFSLILESASTNQTSMYLCASSFARERASNNEKLFFGSGTQLSVL.

This clonotype was recorded a few times. V is TRBV11-1 and J is TRBJ2-7; 15 bases are a match to TRBD2. CDR1 is SGHAT, CDR2 FQDESV, per germline (reference sequence). This CDR3 has 18 residues. The ends lost 5 bases at V and 7 bases at J; junction bases unmatched: 15. CDR3: CASSTGTSGGPFAEEQYF. CDR3 DNA: TGTGCCAGCAGCACCGGGACTAGCGGGGGGCCCTTTGCGGAAGAGCAGTACTTC.

This clonotype appeared many times. This chain joins TRBV6-2 or TRBV6-3 and TRBJ1-2; 8 nucleotides line up with TRBD1. The germline gives CDR1 MNHEY, CDR2 SVGEGT. The CDR3 totals 14 residues. V gave up 5 bases and J gave up 5 bases; unmatched junction bases: 7. Here the CDR3 reads CASSVIGTGYGYTF. CDR3 bases: TGTGCCAGCAGTGTCATCGGGACAGGATATGGCTACACCTTC.

This clonotype was detected a few times. The chain uses TRBV19 and TRBJ2-4; D remains ambiguous. This CDR3 is 12 amino acids long. Germline CDR1 is LNHDA and CDR2 is SQIVND (reference sequence). V shed 7 bases and J shed 1 base, with 5 bases lying between them. The CDR3 region is CASIGAKNIQYF. CDR3 DNA: TGTGCCAGTATTGGGGCCAAAAACATTCAGTACTTC.

This clonotype has more than one count but fewer than ten. This rearrangement joins TRBV7-9 to TRBJ1-2; no clear D gene. V shed 3 bases and J shed 3 bases, with 17 bases lying between them. The V gene's germline CDR1 is SEHNR and CDR2 FQNEAQ (reference sequence). This CDR3 comprises 16 residues. As DNA, the CDR3 is TGTGCCAGCAGCTTCGGTGGAGCTAAATCGTACTATGGCTACACCTTC. Translated, it gives CASSFGGAKSYYGYTF.

This clonotype has only a few counts. The chain employs TRBV20-1 and TRBJ1-5, with 11 bases identical to TRBD1. This CDR3 has 15 residues. Germline V CDR1 and CDR2: DFQATT, SNEGSKA (reference sequence). The junction had 3 bases not matched to a gene; V was cut back by 1 base and J by 4 bases. CDR3 sequence reads: CSARGGTGGNQPQHF. In DNA, the CDR3 is TGCAGTGCTAGAGGGGGGACAGGGGGTAATCAGCCCCAGCATTTT.

This chain joins TRBV7-6 and TRBJ2-7; D is possibly TRBD1 (5 bases). With 1 base removed from V and 7 bases from J, the gap between germline ends came to 11 bases. The CDR3 has 13 residues. Germline CDR1 SGHVS, CDR2 FNYEAQ. CDR3 amino acids: CASSLDAGREQYF. Written as DNA, the CDR3 is TGTGCCAGCAGCTTAGACGCAGGGCGGGAGCAGTACTTC.

This clonotype was picked up one time. This chain links TRBV28 with TRBJ2-3, with 9 positions matching TRBD2. The CDR3 extends over 18 amino acids. The V and J ends lost 4 bases and 8 bases, in that order; junction bases with no gene match: 19. The V gene's germline CDR1 is MDHEN and CDR2 SYDVKM. The CDR3 spells CASSYPADLAGLRGTQYF. DNA for the CDR3: TGTGCCAGCAGTTACCCCGCCGACCTAGCGGGATTGAGAGGTACGCAGTATTTT.

This chain links TRBV5-6 with TRBJ1-2, with 9 bases that match TRBD1. Per the germline V gene, CDR1 is SGHDT and CDR2 is YYEEEE. CDR3 length: 15 residues. Trimming cost V 4 bases and J 2 bases; bases outside gene matches: 6. The CDR3 nucleotides read TGTGCCAGCAGCCCGGTACAGGGGGCCAACTATGGCTACACCTTC. Translating it yields CASSPVQGANYGYTF.

The chain has TRBV28 and TRBJ2-7; D perhaps matches TRBD2 (6 bases). The V gene's germline CDR1 is MDHEN and CDR2 SYDVKM. The CDR3 sequence is 15 residues long. With 3 bases removed from V and 4 bases from J, the gap between germline ends came to 16 bases. The DNA for the CDR3 is TGTGCCAGCAGTTTGCGCGGAGGGCCTTGGTACGAGCAGTACTTC. Protein sequence: CASSLRGGPWYEQYF.

DNA of the CDR3: TGTGCCAGCAAACTAGCGGGGGCCTCTTACGAGCAGTACTTC. Protein product: CASKLAGASYEQYF. This chain connects TRBV28 to TRBJ2-7, with 11 bases that match TRBD2. This CDR3 has 14 amino acids. Germline assignment: CDR1 MDHEN and CDR2 SYDVKM. The J segment lost 4 bases and the V segment lost 7 bases, leaving 6 bases of the junction unmatched.

DNA for the CDR3: TGCAGTGCTTACGGAGGCGGGAGGGCTACTGAGCAGTTCTTC. It encodes CSAYGGGRATEQFF. This chain connects TRBV20-1 to TRBJ2-1, with TRBD2 identical over 9 bases. The V and J ends lost 5 bases and 9 bases, in that order; junction bases with no gene match: 11. The CDR3 length is 14 residues. The germline V gene encodes CDR1 DFQATT and CDR2 SNEGSKA (reference sequence).

This clonotype appeared a few times. This chain joins TRBV6-5 and TRBJ2-1; TRBD2 agrees at 11 bases. The V gene's germline CDR1 is MNHEY and CDR2 SVGAGI. This CDR3 comprises 16 residues. After removal of 6 bases from V and 7 bases from J, the junction contained 11 bases not matched to a gene. CDR3 DNA: TGTGCCAGCAGCTTAGCGGGAGGGCCCGGAGTTAATGAGCAGTTCTTC. It yields the protein CASSLAGGPGVNEQFF.

This clonotype has more than one count but fewer than ten. V usage is TRBV5-1 and J usage is TRBJ1-1; 9 bases match TRBD1. Unmatched junction bases numbered 13, after V lost 2 bases and J lost 2 bases. This CDR3 region has 18 residues. The germline CDR1 and CDR2 sequences are SGHRS and YFSETQ. CDR3: CASSFITGQGIGNTEAFF. The CDR3 bases are TGCGCCAGCAGCTTTATTACGGGACAGGGAATCGGTAACACTGAAGCTTTCTTT.

This clonotype was seen repeatedly, ten times or more. This rearrangement joins TRBV24-1 to TRBJ2-1; possibly TRBD1 for D (5 bases). The V end lost 3 bases, the J end lost 3 bases, and 8 bases lay between the germline ends. CDR1 KGHDR and CDR2 SFDVKD come from the germline V gene. This CDR3 region has 14 residues. As DNA, the CDR3 is TGTGCCACCAGTGATCCGACAGACTACAATGAGCAGTTCTTC. Its translation: CATSDPTDYNEQFF.

The gene calls are TRBV10-3 and TRBJ1-6; weak D call: TRBD1 (6 bases). This CDR3 has 17 amino acids. Trimming removed 3 bases from V and 3 bases from J, with 15 bases in between. The germline V gene has CDR1 ENHRY and CDR2 SYGVKD. The CDR3 reads CAISEDRTDVYNSPLHF. In nucleotides, the CDR3 is TGTGCCATCAGTGAAGACCGGACAGACGTCTATAATTCACCCCTCCACTTT.

This clonotype was observed many times. This chain links TRBV12-3 or TRBV12-4 with TRBJ1-5; 10 positions match TRBD1. The V gene end was trimmed by 6 bases and the J gene end by 5 bases; junction bases not matched to a gene: 7. The CDR3 spans 15 residues. As DNA, the CDR3 is TGTGCCAGCAGCCCCGGACAGGGGGATCATCAGCCCCAGCATTTT. The encoded protein is CASSPGQGDHQPQHF.

The table lists this clonotype with many counts. V usage is TRBV5-1 and J usage is TRBJ2-1; D not certain. CDR1 is SGHRS, CDR2 YFSETQ, per germline. Between the trimmed V and J ends, which lost 0 bases and 0 bases, there was a span of 7 bases. CDR3 length: 15 amino acids. This CDR3 is CASSLDTPSYNEQFF. The CDR3 DNA follows: TGCGCCAGCAGCTTGGATACGCCCTCCTACAATGAGCAGTTCTTC.

The chain links TRBV18 to TRBJ2-7, with D possibly being TRBD1 (5 bases). The V end lost 1 base, the J end lost 3 bases, and 16 bases lay between the germline ends. CDR3 length: 16 residues. Germline assignment: CDR1 KGHSH and CDR2 LQKENI. CDR3 DNA sequence: TGTGCCAGCTCACCACTTGACAGCCTGTTGTTCTACGAGCAGTACTTC. It is translated as CASSPLDSLLFYEQYF.

This clonotype has just a few counts. The V gene is TRBV25-1, the J gene TRBJ2-2; 11 bases are shared with TRBD2. CDR3 size: 16 residues. Germline trimming cut 5 bases from V and 5 bases from J; bases unmatched to any gene: 7. The V gene's germline CDR1 is MGHDK and CDR2 SYGVNS. As DNA, the CDR3 is TGTGCCAGCAGTACCCCGACTAGCGGGATAACCGGGGAGCTGTTTTTT. This translates into CASSTPTSGITGELFF.

The chain combines TRBV19 with TRBJ2-5, with D unresolved. Trimming left V 6 bases short and J 2 bases short, with 13 bases between. The CDR3 runs 14 residues. Looked up from germline, CDR1 is LNHDA and CDR2 is SQIVND (reference sequence). The DNA for the CDR3 is TGTGCCAGTAGCGGCGGCAGGAATCAAGAGACCCAGTACTTC. This codes for CASSGGRNQETQYF.

This clonotype was seen ten or more times. CDR3 loop: CSVESGTSTEAFF. CDR3 DNA sequence: TGCAGCGTTGAGTCCGGGACGAGTACTGAAGCTTTCTTT. V is TRBV29-1 and J is TRBJ1-1; D is perhaps TRBD1 (5 bases). CDR1 and CDR2 (germline): SQVTM, ANQGSEA. V was shortened by 3 bases and J by 5 bases, with 13 bases between the two germline ends. The CDR3 totals 13 residues.

The chain has TRBV10-3 and TRBJ2-1, with D possibly TRBD1 on 6 matching bases. CDR3 length equals 15 residues. The germline gives CDR1 ENHRY, CDR2 SYGVKD. The V gene lost 4 bases and the J gene lost 3 bases, with 13 bases spanning the gap. The CDR3 nucleotides read TGTGCCATCAGTGCGGGACAAGCGTACTACAATGAGCAGTTCTTC. The encoded protein is CAISAGQAYYNEQFF.

This clonotype showed up just a few times. The gene calls are TRBV20-1 and TRBJ1-5, with D unresolved. Germline V gene lookup returns CDR1 DFQATT and CDR2 SNEGSKA (reference sequence). The CDR3 sequence is 13 residues long. Trimming left V 3 bases short and J 2 bases short, with 8 bases between. The CDR3 region is CSASPSGNQPQHF. The CDR3, as DNA: TGCAGTGCTAGCCCGAGTGGCAATCAGCCCCAGCATTTT.